These 30 T cell receptor beta chains originate from one sample sequenced in a study of cytomegalovirus exposure and HLA in healthy donors. PCR was performed using 60 Vbeta and 13 Jbeta primers. Produced via immunoSEQ multiplex PCR; TCRdb's table is partial and in-frame only. The sample has roughly 120,000 clones; 67% are singletons. Sequencing input: PBMCs. These receptors all come from a man aged 18 to 35 in good health and CMV-seropositive.

Only a few counts were recorded for this clone. V is TRBV7-8 and J is TRBJ2-2, with 7 nucleotides matching TRBD2. CDR1 SGHVS and CDR2 FQNEAQ come from the germline V gene. The CDR3 extends over 16 amino acids. The V and J ends lost 1 base and 4 bases, in that order; junction bases with no gene match: 6. The CDR3 loop reads CASSLGGGSVTGELFF. Here the CDR3 DNA reads TGTGCCAGCAGCTTAGGGGGAGGGTCGGTCACCGGGGAGCTGTTTTTT.

The chain is built from TRBV2 and TRBJ2-1, with TRBD2 identical over 9 bases. The CDR3 is 15 residues long. The V segment lost 6 bases and the J segment 6 bases; nucleotides outside the gene matches: 9. The germline gives CDR1 SNHLY, CDR2 FYNNEI. DNA for the CDR3: TGTGCCAGCAGATTATTAGCGGGGGCCCTCAATGAGCAGTTCTTC. Its translation: CASRLLAGALNEQFF.

The rearrangement joins TRBV2 to TRBJ2-2; 9 bases line up with TRBD1. CDR1 and CDR2 from the germline V gene are SNHLY and FYNNEI. The CDR3 extends over 15 amino acids. V gave up 11 bases and J gave up 6 bases; unmatched junction bases: 13. CDR3 region: CAAKEETGGPGELFF. The CDR3 DNA is TGTGCCGCCAAGGAAGAGACAGGGGGGCCCGGGGAGCTGTTTTTT. The full variable domain, its missing parts supplied by reference TRBV2 and TRBJ2-2, is EPEVTQTPSHQVTQMGQEVILRCVPISNHLYFYWYRQILGQKVEFLVSFYNNEISEKSEIFDDQFSVERPDGSNFTLKIRSTKLEDSAMYFCAAKEETGGPGELFFGEGSRLTVL.

The J gene is TRBJ2-3, the V gene TRBV9, with no clear D. The CDR3 is 12 amino acids. Germline V CDR1 and CDR2: SGDLS, YYNGEE. V lost 4 bases and J 2 bases, leaving 5 bases between the germline ends. The CDR3 protein is CASSSYTDTQYF. The CDR3 coding sequence is TGTGCCAGCAGCTCTTACACAGATACGCAGTATTTT.

The chain links TRBV6-5 to TRBJ1-6, with 8 bases aligning to TRBD1. Unmatched junction bases numbered 2, after V lost 4 bases and J lost 3 bases. The CDR3 loop spans 15 amino acids. The V gene's germline CDR1 is MNHEY and CDR2 SVGAGI. CDR3 sequence: CASSFGQGYNSPLHF. The CDR3 DNA follows: TGTGCCAGCAGTTTCGGACAGGGCTATAATTCACCCCTCCACTTT.

This clone was counted a few times. The chain carries TRBV7-9 and TRBJ2-1; no definite D call. In germline, CDR1 is SEHNR, CDR2 FQNEAQ (reference sequence). This CDR3 has 18 amino acids. V lost 4 bases, J lost 0 bases, and 19 bases lay in between. The CDR3 region is CASSSPVSVSSSYNEQFF. Written as DNA, the CDR3 is TGTGCCAGCAGCTCCCCGGTAAGCGTATCGAGCTCCTACAATGAGCAGTTCTTC.

In its sample, this clone was seen once. The chain combines TRBV5-1 with TRBJ2-3; D gene unclear. This CDR3 region has 14 residues. CDR1 is SGHRS, CDR2 YFSETQ, per germline. V was cut by 2 bases and J by 1 base, with 8 bases left in between. CDR3 region: CASSFDFGTDTQYF. The CDR3 DNA follows: TGCGCCAGCAGCTTCGACTTCGGCACAGATACGCAGTATTTT. Combining the CDR3 with reference TRBV5-1 and TRBJ2-3 gives the whole variable domain KAGVTQTPRYLIKTRGQQVTLSCSPISGHRSVSWYQQTPGQGLQFLFEYFSETQRNKGNFPGRFSGRQFSNSRSEMNVSTLELGDSALYLCASSFDFGTDTQYFGPGTRLTVL.

This rearrangement joins TRBV5-1 to TRBJ2-5; 9 nucleotides match TRBD2. Germline V CDR1 and CDR2: SGHRS, YFSETQ. Trimming removed 0 bases from V and 2 bases from J; junction bases left unmatched: 8. The CDR3 has 17 amino acids. Here the CDR3 reads CASSLEASGAVQETQYF. In DNA form, the CDR3 reads TGCGCCAGCAGCTTGGAGGCTAGCGGGGCAGTACAAGAGACCCAGTACTTC.

This sequence joins TRBV11-1 and TRBJ2-7; D is ambiguous. Trimming cost V 4 bases and J 3 bases, with 13 bases left between them. Germline loops: CDR1 SGHAT, CDR2 FQDESV (reference sequence). The CDR3 is made up of 14 amino acids. The CDR3 spells CASSYRLANYEQYF. Written as DNA, the CDR3 is TGTGCCAGCAGCTATCGACTTGCGAACTACGAGCAGTACTTC. The variable domain in full, with the rest retrieved from reference TRBV11-1 and TRBJ2-7, is EAEVAQSPRYKITEKSQAVAFWCDPISGHATLYWYRQILGQGPELLVQFQDESVVDDSQLPKDRFSAERLKGVDSTLKIQPAELGDSAMYLCASSYRLANYEQYFGPGTRLTVT.

This clone was counted only a few times. This chain links TRBV19 with TRBJ1-2; 8 nucleotides match TRBD1. Germline CDR1 is LNHDA and CDR2 is SQIVND (reference sequence). This CDR3 spans 15 amino acids. J gave up 6 bases and V 4 bases, and 10 bases lay outside the gene matches. CDR3 nucleotides: TGTGCCAGTAGTACCAGACGGACAGGGACAAATGGCTACACCTTC. Residues: CASSTRRTGTNGYTF. Full variable domain (outside the CDR3, taken from reference TRBV19 and TRBJ1-2): DGGITQSPKYLFRKEGQNVTLSCEQNLNHDAMYWYRQDPGQGLRLIYYSQIVNDFQKGDIAEGYSVSREKKESFPLTVTSAQKNPTAFYLCASSTRRTGTNGYTFGSGTRLTVV.

This sequence joins TRBV7-8 and TRBJ1-2; 7 nucleotides align to TRBD1. This CDR3 spans 18 amino acids. The germline CDR1 and CDR2 sequences are SGHVS and FQNEAQ. V dropped 5 bases and J dropped 4; count of bases not matched to a gene: 19. CDR3 sequence: CASSPAGGTRSRLYGYTF. In DNA form, the CDR3 reads TGTGCCAGCAGCCCAGCAGGGGGGACTCGTTCCCGTCTCTATGGCTACACCTTC. Full variable domain (missing parts from reference TRBV7-8 and TRBJ1-2): GAGVSQSPRYKVAKRGQDVALRCDPISGHVSLFWYQQALGQGPEFLTYFQNEAQLDKSGLPSDRFFAERPEGSVSTLKIQRTQQEDSAVYLCASSPAGGTRSRLYGYTFGSGTRLTVV.

The chain links TRBV13 to TRBJ2-7; TRBD1 aligns across 10 bases. The junction had 7 bases not matched to a gene; V was cut back by 5 bases and J by 3 bases. The length of the CDR3 is 15 residues. The germline V gene encodes CDR1 PRHDT and CDR2 FYEKMQ (reference sequence). DNA of the CDR3: TGTGCCAGCAGCCACTGGACAGGGGGTGACTACGAGCAGTACTTC. Its protein product is CASSHWTGGDYEQYF.

CDR3 sequence reads: CASSLRGLNTEAFF. Here the CDR3 DNA reads TGTGCCAGCAGCTTAAGGGGATTGAACACTGAAGCTTTCTTT. The rearrangement uses TRBV7-9 and TRBJ1-1, with D possibly being TRBD1 (5 bases). CDR3 length: 14 amino acids. The ends were cut back, 2 bases at V and 0 bases at J, with 7 bases in the middle. The germline CDR1 and CDR2 sequences are SEHNR and FQNEAQ (reference sequence).

V and J are TRBV5-4 and TRBJ1-6; tentatively, D is TRBD1 (6 bases). V was trimmed by 0 bases and J by 7 bases, leaving 11 bases between them. Per the germline V gene, CDR1 is SGHNT and CDR2 is YYREEE (reference sequence). The CDR3 is 15 residues long. The CDR3 sequence: CASSLETGTNSPLHF. The CDR3 DNA reads as TGTGCCAGCAGCTTGGAAACAGGGACGAATTCACCCCTCCACTTT.

V usage is TRBV7-9 and J usage is TRBJ1-2, with 9 bases that match TRBD1. CDR3 length: 13 amino acids. After removal of 5 bases from V and 5 bases from J, the junction contained 3 bases not matched to a gene. Germline V gives CDR1 SEHNR, CDR2 FQNEAQ (reference sequence). The CDR3, as DNA: TGTGCCAGCAGCGAGGGACAGGGTTATGGCTACACCTTC. It specifies CASSEGQGYGYTF.

The rearrangement links TRBV25-1 to TRBJ2-1; D is perhaps TRBD2 (6 bases). This CDR3 is built from 16 residues. Trimming pared 3 bases from V and 7 bases from J, leaving 19 bases between. Germline lookup yields CDR1 MGHDK and CDR2 SYGVNS. CDR3 region: CASSDSHGGVVNEQFF. CDR3 nucleotides: TGTGCCAGCAGTGACTCCCACGGCGGGGTAGTTAATGAGCAGTTCTTC.

V usage is TRBV29-1 and J usage is TRBJ2-1; possible D gene TRBD2, 6 bases. Germline V gene data show CDR1 as SQVTM and CDR2 as ANQGSEA. The CDR3 extends over 12 amino acids. The V and J ends lost 4 bases and 7 bases respectively, with 11 bases between them. Here the CDR3 DNA reads TGCAGCGTTGGACGTGGGAGGAATGAGCAGTTCTTC. Its protein product is CSVGRGRNEQFF.

The sample holds one count of this clone. The rearrangement links TRBV18 to TRBJ2-3; D uncertain. Germline loops: CDR1 KGHSH, CDR2 LQKENI. Trimming removed 0 bases at V and 2 bases at J, with 3 bases between. This CDR3 is 13 amino acids long. This CDR3 is CASSPPYTDTQYF. In nucleotides, the CDR3 is TGTGCCAGCTCACCACCATACACAGATACGCAGTATTTT.

The chain recombines TRBV30 with TRBJ1-3, with TRBD1 as a possible D gene (5 bases). V shed 5 bases and J shed 0 bases, with 11 bases lying between them. This CDR3 comprises 14 residues. Germline CDR1 GTSNPN, CDR2 SVGIG (reference sequence). For the CDR3, the DNA is TGTGCCTGGCAAAGGGGCAGCTCTGGAAACACCATATATTTT. Protein: CAWQRGSSGNTIYF.

The V gene is TRBV9, the J gene TRBJ2-5; D remains ambiguous. The CDR3 consists of 13 residues. Per the germline V gene, CDR1 is SGDLS and CDR2 is YYNGEE. V dropped 1 base and J dropped 4 bases, with 8 bases sitting between them. CDR3 sequence reads: CASSVRSGETQYF. CDR3 in DNA: TGTGCCAGCAGCGTAAGATCAGGAGAGACCCAGTACTTC.

The V call is TRBV6-5, the J call TRBJ1-1; 8 bases are a match to TRBD1. Looked up from germline, CDR1 is MNHEY and CDR2 is SVGAGI. This CDR3 spans 14 amino acids. Germline trimming cut 5 bases from V and 7 bases from J; bases unmatched to any gene: 9. DNA of the CDR3: TGTGCCAGCAGTGCCGGGACAGGCAAAGTTGAAGCTTTCTTT. Protein product: CASSAGTGKVEAFF.

This clone appeared a single time. The rearrangement uses TRBV7-2 and TRBJ1-2; 9 bases are a match to TRBD1. The germline V gene encodes CDR1 SGHTA and CDR2 FQGNSA. After removal of 5 bases from V and 4 bases from J, the junction contained 5 bases not matched to a gene. CDR3 length equals 14 residues. The CDR3 DNA follows: TGTGCCAGCAGCCGCACAGGGGGCACCTATGGCTACACCTTC. Translation gives CASSRTGGTYGYTF. Based on the CDR3 plus reference TRBV7-2 and TRBJ1-2, the full variable domain is GAGVSQSPSNKVTEKGKDVELRCDPISGHTALYWYRQSLGQGLEFLIYFQGNSAPDKSGLPSDRFSAERTGGSVSTLTIQRTQQEDSAVYLCASSRTGGTYGYTFGSGTRLTVV.

CDR3 sequence reads: CASSPLQGEAFF. DNA of the CDR3: TGTGCCAGCTCACCACTACAGGGGGAAGCTTTCTTT. This sequence joins TRBV18 and TRBJ1-1; 7 bases match TRBD1. The V gene's germline CDR1 is KGHSH and CDR2 LQKENI. Germline trimming cut 1 base from V and 8 bases from J; bases unmatched to any gene: 1. This CDR3 comprises 12 residues.

The chain has TRBV2 and TRBJ2-3; D is perhaps TRBD1 (5 bases). Germline V gene lookup returns CDR1 SNHLY and CDR2 FYNNEI. CDR3 length equals 14 residues. V lost 5 bases to trimming and J lost 4 bases, with 13 bases between them. This CDR3 is CASSLGRAPDTQYF. The CDR3 DNA reads TGTGCCAGCAGTCTCGGCAGGGCCCCAGATACGCAGTATTTT. The entire variable domain, with the rest obtained from reference TRBV2 and TRBJ2-3, is as follows: EPEVTQTPSHQVTQMGQEVILRCVPISNHLYFYWYRQILGQKVEFLVSFYNNEISEKSEIFDDQFSVERPDGSNFTLKIRSTKLEDSAMYFCASSLGRAPDTQYFGPGTRLTVL.

This clone appeared a few times. This chain connects TRBV6-4 to TRBJ2-7; a weak D match, TRBD2 (5 bases). Trimming shortened V by 3 bases and J by 1 base, and 10 bases separated the two germline ends. Germline V gene sequence: CDR1 MRHNA, CDR2 SNTAGT. This CDR3 is 14 amino acids long. CDR3 in amino acids: CASSDPGKSYEQYV. CDR3 nucleotides: TGTGCCAGCAGTGATCCCGGGAAATCCTACGAGCAGTACGTC.

The sample holds one count of this clone. The V and J genes are TRBV5-1 and TRBJ1-4; no reliable D call. CDR1 is SGHRS and CDR2 is YFSETQ in the germline V gene. This CDR3 is built from 15 residues. The V gene lost 0 bases and the J gene lost 5 bases, with 11 bases spanning the gap. CDR3 coding DNA: TGCGCCAGCAGCTTGGTTGGGCCGGGGAATGAAAAACTGTTTTTT. Translated, it gives CASSLVGPGNEKLFF.

Regarding this clone: Mismatch with germline at one junction end may stem from a read error. The chain couples TRBV7-9 to TRBJ1-1, with D maybe TRBD1 (5 bases). CDR1 and CDR2 from the germline V gene are SEHNR and FQNEAQ (reference sequence). This CDR3 has 16 amino acids. The CDR3 loop is CSSSLRWGGRDTEAFF. The CDR3 DNA reads TGTTCCAGCAGCTTAAGATGGGGGGGGAGGGACACTGAAGCTTTCTTT.

A few counts support this clone. The chain is built from TRBV7-9 and TRBJ1-2; D gene unclear. V dropped 2 bases and J dropped 1 base, with 11 bases sitting between them. Germline values: CDR1 SEHNR, CDR2 FQNEAQ (reference sequence). The CDR3 totals 15 residues. CDR3 DNA sequence: TGTGCCAGCAGCTTATGGCAGACTCATAACTATGGCTACACCTTC. Its protein is CASSLWQTHNYGYTF.

The chain has TRBV6-5 and TRBJ2-5; no clear D gene. V was shortened by 0 bases and J by 1 base, with 6 bases between the two germline ends. The germline gives CDR1 MNHEY, CDR2 SVGAGI. The CDR3 sequence is 14 residues long. CDR3: CASSYSSVQETQYF. CDR3 nucleotide sequence: TGTGCCAGCAGTTACTCTTCCGTCCAAGAGACCCAGTACTTC.

A few counts support this clone. This chain links TRBV18 with TRBJ1-4; 7 nucleotides line up with TRBD1. V dropped 0 bases and J dropped 8; count of bases not matched to a gene: 6. This CDR3 region has 15 residues. Germline CDR1 KGHSH, CDR2 LQKENI. The CDR3 region has the DNA TGTGCCAGCTCACCACCGCAGGGGGGAAGAGAAAAACTGTTTTTT. This gives the protein CASSPPQGGREKLFF.